The 20 T cell receptor beta chains below come from one sample, sequenced in a study of monozygotic twins with inflammatory bowel disease. From its re-call of the 5' RACE reads, TCRdb lists each CDR3 protein once, without DNA. This listing includes approximately 390,000 distinct CDR3 sequences. Sequenced sample: blood. The receptors were gathered from a human donor with ulcerative colitis or Crohn's disease, or a healthy co-twin of an affected twin (not recorded which).

The CDR3 protein is CASSREDRGPYGYTF. The chain joins TRBV4-3 to TRBJ1-2; TCRdb lists TRBD1, though no DNA is available to test this call. The germline CDR1 and CDR2 sequences are LGHNA and YSLEER. CDR3 length: 15 residues.

V usage is TRBV5-1 and J usage is TRBJ2-1; as DNA is missing, the TRBD2 call by TCRdb cannot be tested. Looked up from germline, CDR1 is SGHRS and CDR2 is YFSETQ. CDR3 size: 16 residues. CDR3 in amino acids: CASSLVAGLGLNEQFF.

V and J are TRBV4-1 and TRBJ2-7; TCRdb's D gene call, TRBD2, goes unchecked for lack of DNA. Germline V gene data show CDR1 as MGHRA and CDR2 as YSYEKL. The CDR3 spans 15 residues. The CDR3 region is CASSAISGRAYEQYF.

The chain has TRBV5-1 and TRBJ2-1; TCRdb's assignment of TRBD2 cannot be checked, as there is no DNA. Germline V gives CDR1 SGHRS, CDR2 YFSETQ. The CDR3 spans 17 residues. The CDR3 reads CASSPGLAGGYYNEQFF. The variable domain in full, completed from reference TRBV5-1 and TRBJ2-1, reads KAGVTQTPRYLIKTRGQQVTLSCSPISGHRSVSWYQQTPGQGLQFLFEYFSETQRNKGNFPGRFSGRQFSNSRSEMNVSTLELGDSALYLCASSPGLAGGYYNEQFFGPGTRLTVL.

The rearrangement joins TRBV5-4 to TRBJ1-1. The CDR3 runs to 13 residues. The germline V gene has CDR1 SGHNT and CDR2 YYREEE (reference sequence). The CDR3 loop is CASSQSRTTEAFF.

V usage is TRBV4-3 and J usage is TRBJ1-3; lacking DNA, the TRBD1 call made by TCRdb goes unchecked. This CDR3 spans 14 amino acids. Per germline, CDR1 LGHNA and CDR2 YSLEER. CDR3 protein: CASSQARGGNTIYF.

The gene calls are TRBV29-1 and TRBJ2-1; TCRdb picks TRBD2, but there is no DNA to check that call. This CDR3 region has 12 residues. The germline gives CDR1 SQVTM, CDR2 ANQGSEA. Here the CDR3 reads CSVISGRNEQFF.

The CDR3 is CASSPGTVNTEAFF. V usage is TRBV5-1 and J usage is TRBJ1-1; the TCRdb call, TRBD1, lacks DNA for checking. The CDR3 runs to 14 residues. The V gene's germline CDR1 is SGHRS and CDR2 YFSETQ. The variable domain in full, with the rest retrieved from reference TRBV5-1 and TRBJ1-1, is KAGVTQTPRYLIKTRGQQVTLSCSPISGHRSVSWYQQTPGQGLQFLFEYFSETQRNKGNFPGRFSGRQFSNSRSEMNVSTLELGDSALYLCASSPGTVNTEAFFGQGTRLTVV.

This chain links TRBV10-3 with TRBJ2-3. This CDR3 contains 15 residues. Germline loops: CDR1 ENHRY, CDR2 SYGVKD. CDR3 sequence: CAISVDLTHTDTQYF.

The chain recombines TRBV28 with TRBJ1-1; the TCRdb call, TRBD1, lacks DNA for checking. The CDR3 spans 15 residues. In germline, CDR1 is MDHEN, CDR2 SYDVKM. CDR3 region: CASSLGGAEDTEAFF.

The chain couples TRBV7-4 to TRBJ2-7. The CDR3 sequence is 13 residues long. Germline V gene sequence: CDR1 SGHVT, CDR2 SQSDAQ. CDR3 in amino acids: CASSLETSYEQYF. Drawing the rest from reference TRBV7-4 and TRBJ2-7, the complete variable domain is GAGVSQSPRYKVAKRGRDVALRCDSISGHVTLYWYRQTLGQGSEVLTYSQSDAQRDKSGRPSGRFSAERPERSVSTLKIQRTEQGDSAVYLCASSLETSYEQYFGPGTRLTVT.

This chain joins TRBV18 and TRBJ1-3; TCRdb's D call, TRBD1, is unchecked because there is no DNA. CDR1 is KGHSH and CDR2 is LQKENI in the germline V gene. The CDR3 has 19 amino acids. The CDR3 is CASSPLTTGGSISGNTIYF.

V and J are TRBV5-4 and TRBJ1-4. Germline loops: CDR1 SGHNT, CDR2 YYREEE (reference sequence). This CDR3 contains 14 residues. CDR3 region: CASSLDMANKKLFF. The full variable domain, rest sourced from reference TRBV5-4 and TRBJ1-4, is ETGVTQSPTHLIKTRGQQVTLRCSSQSGHNTVSWYQQALGQGPQFIFQYYREEENGRGNFPPRFSGLQFPNYSSELNVNALELDDSALYLCASSLDMANKKLFFGSGTQLSVL.

V and J are TRBV7-9 and TRBJ1-1. Germline-derived CDR1 and CDR2 are SEHNR and FQNEAQ (reference sequence). CDR3 size: 12 residues. CDR3: CAGREGSTEAFF.

This chain links TRBV20-1 with TRBJ2-1. Looked up from germline, CDR1 is DFQATT and CDR2 is SNEGSKA (reference sequence). CDR3 length equals 12 residues. CDR3 region: CSAKAGNNEQFF.

The J gene is TRBJ1-1, the V gene TRBV5-1; TCRdb gives TRBD1 as the D gene, but with no DNA this cannot be confirmed. CDR1 is SGHRS, CDR2 YFSETQ, per germline. The CDR3 has 15 amino acids. CDR3 amino acids: CASRTGGEVFTEAFF.

The V call is TRBV20-1, the J call TRBJ1-2. CDR1 is DFQATT and CDR2 is SNEGSKA in the germline V gene (reference sequence). The CDR3 extends over 14 amino acids. The CDR3 protein is CSASSEHGYYGYTF.

The J gene is TRBJ2-1, the V gene TRBV19; TCRdb designates TRBD1, a call that cannot be tested without DNA. Germline CDR1 is LNHDA and CDR2 is SQIVND (reference sequence). The CDR3 spans 16 residues. The CDR3 loop is CASSIGIRDWDNEQFF.

The chain has TRBV11-1 and TRBJ2-1; TCRdb reports TRBD2, a call that lacks DNA to check it against. Germline CDR1 SGHAT, CDR2 FQDESV (reference sequence). This CDR3 has 18 amino acids. CDR3 in amino acids: CASSLRTLAGGPRYEQFF.

The chain's CDR3 is CSVERAPNTEAFF. The chain couples TRBV29-1 to TRBJ1-1. The germline V gene has CDR1 SQVTM and CDR2 ANQGSEA. The CDR3 has 13 amino acids.